This T cell receptor (beta chain) was captured by sequencing in a study of CD8 T cells in Susac syndrome. The RNA, roughly 0.45 to 1 ug, was put through reverse transcription using random hexamers. TCR beta CDR3 was amplified by immunoSEQ multiplex PCR. This amplification extended across 54 Vbeta and 13 Jbeta segments. One entry per CDR3 protein, called by TCRdb with MiXCR from the immunoSEQ multiplex PCR reads. The sample lists some 150,000 distinct CDR3 sequences; approximately 93% were seen once. Sequencing used CD4+ T cells from PBMCs. The receptor was isolated from a human donor in good health.

As DNA, the CDR3 is TGTGCCAGCAGCTTGAATGGGGGTGAGCAGTACTTC. Translating it yields CASSLNGGEQYF. This sequence joins TRBV7-6 and TRBJ2-7; D may match TRBD1 or TRBD2 (5 bases each). The CDR3 loop spans 12 amino acids. Germline CDR1 SGHVS, CDR2 FNYEAQ. Trimming removed 3 bases at V and 7 bases at J, with 10 bases between.